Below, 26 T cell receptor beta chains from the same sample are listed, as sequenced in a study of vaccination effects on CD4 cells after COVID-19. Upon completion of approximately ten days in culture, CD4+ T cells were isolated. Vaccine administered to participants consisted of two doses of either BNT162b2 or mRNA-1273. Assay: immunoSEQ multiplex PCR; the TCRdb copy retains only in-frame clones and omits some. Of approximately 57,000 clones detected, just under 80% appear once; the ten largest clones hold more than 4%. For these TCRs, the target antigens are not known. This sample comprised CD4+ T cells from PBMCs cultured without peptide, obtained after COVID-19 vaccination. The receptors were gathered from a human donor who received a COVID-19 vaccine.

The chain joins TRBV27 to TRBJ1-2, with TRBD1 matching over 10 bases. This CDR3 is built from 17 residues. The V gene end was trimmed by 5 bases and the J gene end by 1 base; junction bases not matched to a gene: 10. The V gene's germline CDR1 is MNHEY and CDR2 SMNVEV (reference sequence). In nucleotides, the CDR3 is TGTGCCAGCAGTCCGTGGGACAGGGGCCCCTTTAACTATGGCTACACCTTC. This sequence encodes CASSPWDRGPFNYGYTF.

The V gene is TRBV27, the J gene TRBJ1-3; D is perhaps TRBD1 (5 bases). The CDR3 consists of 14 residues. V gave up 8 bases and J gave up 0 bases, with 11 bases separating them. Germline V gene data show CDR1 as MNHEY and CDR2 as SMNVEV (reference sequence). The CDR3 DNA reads TGTGCCAGCGGGGCATTCGGCTCTGGAAACACCATATATTTT. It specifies CASGAFGSGNTIYF.

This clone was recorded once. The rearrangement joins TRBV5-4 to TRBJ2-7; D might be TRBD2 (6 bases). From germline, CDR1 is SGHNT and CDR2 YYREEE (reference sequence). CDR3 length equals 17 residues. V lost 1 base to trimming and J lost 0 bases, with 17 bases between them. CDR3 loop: CASSLSLAGMSSYEQYF. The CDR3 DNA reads TGTGCCAGCAGCTTGAGTCTTGCGGGGATGAGCTCCTACGAGCAGTACTTC.

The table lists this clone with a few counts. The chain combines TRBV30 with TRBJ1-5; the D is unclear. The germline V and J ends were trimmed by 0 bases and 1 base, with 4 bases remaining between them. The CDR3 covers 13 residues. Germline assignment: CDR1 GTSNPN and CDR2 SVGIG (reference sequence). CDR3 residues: CAWSVGSNQPQHF. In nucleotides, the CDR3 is TGTGCCTGGAGTGTGGGAAGCAATCAGCCCCAGCATTTT. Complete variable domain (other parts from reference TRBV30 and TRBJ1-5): SQTIHQWPATLVQPVGSPLSLECTVEGTSNPNLYWYRQAAGRGLQLLFYSVGIGQISSEVPQNLSASRPQDRQFILSSKKLLLSDSGFYLCAWSVGSNQPQHFGDGTRLSIL.

Here the CDR3 DNA reads TGCGCCAGCAGCTTGGCCGAGGACTACGAGCAGTACTTC. Its protein is CASSLAEDYEQYF. The chain uses TRBV5-1 and TRBJ2-7; D gene uncertain. The CDR3 totals 13 residues. The ends were cut back, 0 bases at V and 3 bases at J, with 7 bases in the middle. CDR1 and CDR2 (germline): SGHRS, YFSETQ.

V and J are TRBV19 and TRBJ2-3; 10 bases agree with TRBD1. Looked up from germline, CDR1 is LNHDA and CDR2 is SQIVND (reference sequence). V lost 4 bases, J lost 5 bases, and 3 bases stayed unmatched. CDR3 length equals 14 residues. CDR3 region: CASSRQGAGDTQYF. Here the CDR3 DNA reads TGTGCCAGTAGTAGACAGGGGGCTGGAGATACGCAGTATTTT.

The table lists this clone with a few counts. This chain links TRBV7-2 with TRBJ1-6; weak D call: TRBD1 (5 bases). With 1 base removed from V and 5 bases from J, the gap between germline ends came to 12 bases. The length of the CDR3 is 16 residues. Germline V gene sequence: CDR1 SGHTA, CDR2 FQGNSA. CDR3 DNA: TGTGCCAGCAGCTTAGAGCGGGGGGAAAATAATTCACCCCTCCACTTT. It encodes CASSLERGENNSPLHF.

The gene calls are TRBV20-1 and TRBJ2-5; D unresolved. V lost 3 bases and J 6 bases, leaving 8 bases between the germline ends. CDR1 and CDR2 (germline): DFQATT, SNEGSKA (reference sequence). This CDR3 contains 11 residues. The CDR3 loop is CSARWGKTQYF. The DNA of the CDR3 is TGCAGTGCTAGGTGGGGAAAGACCCAGTACTTC.

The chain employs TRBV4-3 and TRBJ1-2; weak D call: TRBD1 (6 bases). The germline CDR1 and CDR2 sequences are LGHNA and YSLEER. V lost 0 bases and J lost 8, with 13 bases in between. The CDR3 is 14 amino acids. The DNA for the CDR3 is TGCGCCAGCAGCCAAGATTGGGGGACAATCGGCTACACCTTC. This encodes CASSQDWGTIGYTF.

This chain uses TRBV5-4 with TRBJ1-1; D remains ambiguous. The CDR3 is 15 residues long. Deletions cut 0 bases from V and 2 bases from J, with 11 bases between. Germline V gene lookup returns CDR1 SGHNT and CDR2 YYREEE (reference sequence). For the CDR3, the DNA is TGTGCCAGCAGCTTGGGGGCAGAATCAAACACTGAAGCTTTCTTT. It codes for CASSLGAESNTEAFF.

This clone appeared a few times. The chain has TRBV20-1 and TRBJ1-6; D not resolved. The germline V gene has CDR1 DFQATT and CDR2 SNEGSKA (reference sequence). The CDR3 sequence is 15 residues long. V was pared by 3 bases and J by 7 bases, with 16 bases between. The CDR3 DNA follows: TGCAGTGCTAGTTTGAATGGACCACTAAATTCACCCCTCCACTTT. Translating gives CSASLNGPLNSPLHF.

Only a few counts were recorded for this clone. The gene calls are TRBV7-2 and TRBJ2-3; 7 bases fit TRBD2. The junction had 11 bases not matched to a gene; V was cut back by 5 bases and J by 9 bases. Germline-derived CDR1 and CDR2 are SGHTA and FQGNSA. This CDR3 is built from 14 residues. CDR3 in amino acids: CASSNIGGRATQYF. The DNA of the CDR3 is TGTGCCAGCAGCAATATTGGGGGGAGGGCCACGCAGTATTTT.

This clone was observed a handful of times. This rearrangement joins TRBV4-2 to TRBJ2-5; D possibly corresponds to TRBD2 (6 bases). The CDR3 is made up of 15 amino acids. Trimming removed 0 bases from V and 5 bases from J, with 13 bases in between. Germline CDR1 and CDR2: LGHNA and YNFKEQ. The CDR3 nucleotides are TGTGCCAGCAGCCAAGATTGGCTAGCGTATGAGACCCAGTACTTC. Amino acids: CASSQDWLAYETQYF.

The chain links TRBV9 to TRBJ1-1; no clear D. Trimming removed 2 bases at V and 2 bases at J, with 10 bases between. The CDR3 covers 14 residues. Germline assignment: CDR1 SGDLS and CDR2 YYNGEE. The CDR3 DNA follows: TGTGCCAGCAGCGTGAGGACGGGCAACACTGAAGCTTTCTTT. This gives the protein CASSVRTGNTEAFF.

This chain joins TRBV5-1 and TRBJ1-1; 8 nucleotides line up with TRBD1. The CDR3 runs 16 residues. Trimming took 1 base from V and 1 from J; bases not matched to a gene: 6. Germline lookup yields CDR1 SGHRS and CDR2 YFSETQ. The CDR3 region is CASSLSPGTGNTEAFF. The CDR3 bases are TGCGCCAGCAGCTTGAGTCCCGGGACAGGGAACACTGAAGCTTTCTTT.

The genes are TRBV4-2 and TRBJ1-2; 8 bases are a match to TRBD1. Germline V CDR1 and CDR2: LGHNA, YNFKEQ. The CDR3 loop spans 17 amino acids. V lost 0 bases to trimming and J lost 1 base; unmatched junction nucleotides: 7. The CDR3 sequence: CASSQDLGTGNNYGYTF. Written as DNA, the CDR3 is TGTGCCAGCAGCCAAGATCTCGGGACAGGAAATAACTATGGCTACACCTTC.

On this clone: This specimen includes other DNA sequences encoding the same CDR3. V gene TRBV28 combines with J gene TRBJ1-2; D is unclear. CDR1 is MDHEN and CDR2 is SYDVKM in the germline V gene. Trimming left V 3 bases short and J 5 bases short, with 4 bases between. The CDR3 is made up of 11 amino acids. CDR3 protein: CASSFHYGYTF. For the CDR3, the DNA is TGTGCCAGCAGTTTCCATTATGGCTACACCTTC.

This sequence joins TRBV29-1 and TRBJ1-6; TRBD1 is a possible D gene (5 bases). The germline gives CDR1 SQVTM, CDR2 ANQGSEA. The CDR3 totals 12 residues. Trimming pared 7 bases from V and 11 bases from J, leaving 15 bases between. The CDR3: CSGGSNPPPLHF. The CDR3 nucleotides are TGCAGCGGGGGGTCTAATCCACCACCCCTCCACTTT.

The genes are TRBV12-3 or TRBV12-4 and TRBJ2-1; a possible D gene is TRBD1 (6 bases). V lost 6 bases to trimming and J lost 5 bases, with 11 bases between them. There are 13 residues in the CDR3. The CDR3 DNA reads TGTGCCAGCAGGGCGGCAGGGGACAATGAGCAGTTCTTC. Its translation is CASRAAGDNEQFF.

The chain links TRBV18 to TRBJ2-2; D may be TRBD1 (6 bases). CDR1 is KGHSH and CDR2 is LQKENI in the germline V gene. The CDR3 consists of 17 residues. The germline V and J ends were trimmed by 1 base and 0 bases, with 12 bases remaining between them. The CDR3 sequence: CASSPRIRTANTGELFF. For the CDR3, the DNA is TGTGCCAGCTCACCACGGATAAGGACAGCGAACACCGGGGAGCTGTTTTTT.

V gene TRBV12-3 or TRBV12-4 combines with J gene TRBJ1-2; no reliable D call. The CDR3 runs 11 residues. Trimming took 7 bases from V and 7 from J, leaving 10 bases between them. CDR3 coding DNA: TGTGCCAGCACCGCCCGCCGTGGCTACACCTTC. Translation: CASTARRGYTF.

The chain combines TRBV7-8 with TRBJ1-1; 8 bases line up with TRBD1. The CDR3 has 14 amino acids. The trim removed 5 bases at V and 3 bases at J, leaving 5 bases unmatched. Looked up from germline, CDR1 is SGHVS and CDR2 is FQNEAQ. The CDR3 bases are TGTGCCAGCAGCCCCGGGACAGGTTACACTGAAGCTTTCTTT. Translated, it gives CASSPGTGYTEAFF.

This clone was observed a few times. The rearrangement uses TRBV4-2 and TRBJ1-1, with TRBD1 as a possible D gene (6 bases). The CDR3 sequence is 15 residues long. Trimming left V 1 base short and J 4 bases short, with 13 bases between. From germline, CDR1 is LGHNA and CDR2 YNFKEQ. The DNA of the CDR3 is TGTGCCAGCAGCCAAGGGTGGGGGGCCATCACTGAAGCTTTCTTT. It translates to CASSQGWGAITEAFF.

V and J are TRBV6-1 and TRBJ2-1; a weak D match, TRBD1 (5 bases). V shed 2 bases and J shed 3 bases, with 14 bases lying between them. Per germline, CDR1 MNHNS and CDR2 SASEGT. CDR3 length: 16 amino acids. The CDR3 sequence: CASSEWASRDYNEQFF. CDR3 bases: TGTGCCAGCAGTGAATGGGCCAGCAGGGACTACAATGAGCAGTTCTTC.

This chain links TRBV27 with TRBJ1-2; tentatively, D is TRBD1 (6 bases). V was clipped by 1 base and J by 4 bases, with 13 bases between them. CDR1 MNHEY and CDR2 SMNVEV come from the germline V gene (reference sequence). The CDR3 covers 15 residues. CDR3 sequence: CASSLYPGDSYGYTF. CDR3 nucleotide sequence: TGTGCCAGCAGTTTATATCCAGGGGATTCCTATGGCTACACCTTC.

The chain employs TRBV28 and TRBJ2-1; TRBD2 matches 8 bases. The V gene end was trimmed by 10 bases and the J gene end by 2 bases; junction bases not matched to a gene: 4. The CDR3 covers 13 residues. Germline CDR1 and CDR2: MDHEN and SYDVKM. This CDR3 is CATLAGTYNEQFF. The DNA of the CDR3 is TGTGCCACCTTAGCGGGGACCTACAATGAGCAGTTCTTC.